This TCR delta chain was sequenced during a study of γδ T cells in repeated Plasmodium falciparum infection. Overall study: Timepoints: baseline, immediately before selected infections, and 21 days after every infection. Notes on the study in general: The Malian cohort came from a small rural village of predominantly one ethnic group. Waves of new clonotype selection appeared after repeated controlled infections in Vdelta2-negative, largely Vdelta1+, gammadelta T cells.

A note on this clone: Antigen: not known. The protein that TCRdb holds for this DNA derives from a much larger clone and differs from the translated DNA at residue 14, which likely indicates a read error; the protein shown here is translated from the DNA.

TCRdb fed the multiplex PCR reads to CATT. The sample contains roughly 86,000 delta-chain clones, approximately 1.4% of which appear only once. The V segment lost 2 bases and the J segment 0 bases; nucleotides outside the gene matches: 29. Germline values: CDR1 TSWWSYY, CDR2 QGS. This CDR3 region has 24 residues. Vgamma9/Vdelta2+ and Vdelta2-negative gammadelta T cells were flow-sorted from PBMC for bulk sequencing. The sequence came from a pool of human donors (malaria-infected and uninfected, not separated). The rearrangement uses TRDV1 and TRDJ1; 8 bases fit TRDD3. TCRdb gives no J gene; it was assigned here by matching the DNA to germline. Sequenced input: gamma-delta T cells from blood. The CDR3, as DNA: TGTGCTCTTGGGGAAACTCACAGGGGATCCTACTGGGGGGTACGGGGCATGTACACCGATAAACTCATCTTT. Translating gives CALGETHRGSYWGVRGMYTDKLIF.